This T cell receptor (beta chain) was identified in a study of blood T cell repertoires in COVID-19. For the study at large: Collection of acute and convalescent COVID-19 samples took place in the United States, Italy and Spain. Sources were T cells, B-cell-depleted T cells, or PBMCs; the material itself was cDNA or gDNA.

The protocol was immunoSEQ multiplex PCR, while the TCRdb copy is restricted to in-frame clones and leaves out a portion. The data contain 210,000 or so clones, roughly nine tenths of them singletons. The ends lost 0 bases at V and 9 bases at J; junction bases unmatched: 0. This CDR3 region has 13 residues. The source of this sequence is a woman between 45 and 65 years old with acute or convalescent COVID-19. The rearrangement links TRBV12-3 or TRBV12-4 to TRBJ1-5, with 9 bases lining up with TRBD1. The sequenced material came from peripheral blood. DNA for the CDR3: TGTGCCAGCAGTTTAGCGACAGGGGGGCCCCAGCATTTT. Translating gives CASSLATGGPQHF.